This TCR delta chain emerged from a study of delta chains in infants with herpesvirus infections. Study context: Infants in Uganda were tracked from birth through primary CMV infection. Postnatally CMV-infected infants were checked for a public fetal Vdelta1/Vgamma8 clonotype.

The CDR3 totals 19 residues. CDR1 is GEAIGNYY and CDR2 is EKD in the germline V gene. Trimming at V came to 2 bases and at J to 0 bases, leaving 4 bases not matched to a gene. With regard to this clone: Its antigen remains unidentified.

Regarding the study as a whole: Later infection age appeared linked to lower public-clonotype frequency among Vdelta1 cells.

TCR cDNA was made from PBMC RNA with gamma- and delta-chain-specific primers. TCRdb used CATT to re-call clones from the RT-PCR reads. The top ten clones hold 10% of a sample with under 1,500 delta-chain clones, 6.9% of them seen once. The V call is TRDV2, the J call TRDJ3, with 12 nucleotides matching TRDD3. The material sequenced was peripheral blood, taken at time point 1 of longitudinal follow-up. The clonotype was recovered from a human donor who was a Ugandan infant, either HIV-exposed or HIV-unexposed (not recorded which). Written as DNA, the CDR3 is TGTGCCTGTGACATACTGGGGGATACCAGCTCCTGGGACACCCGACAGATGTTTTTC. It encodes CACDILGDTSSWDTRQMFF.